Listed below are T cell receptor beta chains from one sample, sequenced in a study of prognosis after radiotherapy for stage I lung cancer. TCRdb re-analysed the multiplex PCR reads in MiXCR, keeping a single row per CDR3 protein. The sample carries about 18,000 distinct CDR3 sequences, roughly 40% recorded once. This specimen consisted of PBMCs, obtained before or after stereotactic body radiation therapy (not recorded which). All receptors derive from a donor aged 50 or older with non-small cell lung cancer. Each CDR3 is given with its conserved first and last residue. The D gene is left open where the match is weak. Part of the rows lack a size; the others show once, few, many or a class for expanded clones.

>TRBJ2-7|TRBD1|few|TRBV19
CASSVAGGAGYEQYF
TGTGCCAGTAGTGTCGCAGGGGGCGCGGGCTACGAGCAGTACTTC
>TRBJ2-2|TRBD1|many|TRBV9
CASSPGTGVITGELFF
TGTGCCAGCAGCCCCGGGACAGGGGTAATAACCGGGGAGCTGTTTTTT
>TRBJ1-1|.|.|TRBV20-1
CSAPPKTENTEAFF
TGCAGTGCACCCCCAAAGACAGAGAACACTGAAGCTTTCTTT
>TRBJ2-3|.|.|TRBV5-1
CAGSQSSVSDTDTQYF
TGCGCCGGCAGCCAGTCTAGCGTGAGTGACACAGATACGCAGTATTTT
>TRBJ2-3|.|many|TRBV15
CATSTPMGQRTDTQYF
TGTGCCACCAGCACTCCCATGGGACAACGCACAGATACGCAGTATTTT
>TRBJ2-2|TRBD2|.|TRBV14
CASIRVAGATGELFF
TGTGCCAGCATCCGAGTAGCGGGAGCCACCGGGGAGCTGTTTTTT
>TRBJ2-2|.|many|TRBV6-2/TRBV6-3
CASTPRERAGGELFF
TGTGCCAGCACCCCAAGGGAAAGGGCAGGCGGGGAGCTGTTTTTT
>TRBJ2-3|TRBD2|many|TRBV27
CASSFTPPGLGSTDTQYF
TGTGCCAGCAGTTTCACTCCCCCGGGACTAGGGAGCACAGATACGCAGTATTTT
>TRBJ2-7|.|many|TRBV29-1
CSALADSSYEQYF
TGCAGCGCCCTAGCGGACAGCTCCTACGAGCAGTACTTC
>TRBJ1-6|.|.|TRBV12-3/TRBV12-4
CASSLGTGSPLHF
TGTGCCAGCAGCCTTGGGACCGGATCACCCCTCCACTTT
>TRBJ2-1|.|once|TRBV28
CASTRWGAYNEQFF
TGTGCCAGCACCCGTTGGGGGGCCTACAATGAGCAGTTCTTC
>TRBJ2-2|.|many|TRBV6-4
CASGKAGSGELFF
TGTGCCAGCGGAAAGGCTGGGTCCGGGGAGCTGTTTTTT
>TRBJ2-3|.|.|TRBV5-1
CASSLRGASRGTDTQYF
TGCGCCAGCAGCTTGAGGGGAGCTAGCCGAGGCACAGATACGCAGTATTTT
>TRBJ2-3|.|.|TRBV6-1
CASSALVTDTQYF
TGTGCCAGCAGCGCGCTGGTAACAGATACGCAGTATTTT
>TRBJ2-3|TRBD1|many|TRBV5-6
CASSFPGQARTDTQYF
TGTGCCAGCAGCTTCCCGGGACAGGCCCGCACAGATACGCAGTATTTT
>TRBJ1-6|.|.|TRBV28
CASSPTGRFGSPLHF
TGTGCCAGCAGCCCAACCGGTAGGTTTGGTTCACCCCTCCACTTT
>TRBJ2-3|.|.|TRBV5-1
CASNPRQVSTDTQYF
TGCGCCAGCAACCCCAGGCAGGTCAGCACAGATACGCAGTATTTT
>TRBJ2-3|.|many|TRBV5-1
CASSLGSTDTQYF
TGCGCCAGCAGCTTGGGGTCCACAGATACGCAGTATTTT
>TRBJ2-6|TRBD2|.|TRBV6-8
CASSPPTSGVSGANVLTF
TGTGCCAGCAGTCCGCCAACTAGCGGAGTATCTGGGGCCAACGTCCTGACTTTC
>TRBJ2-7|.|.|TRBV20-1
CSASGGGATYEQYF
TGCAGTGCCTCGGGAGGGGGCGCGACTTACGAGCAGTACTTC
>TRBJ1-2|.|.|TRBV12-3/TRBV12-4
CASSLAQGFYGYTF
TGTGCCAGCAGTTTAGCACAGGGTTTCTATGGCTACACCTTC
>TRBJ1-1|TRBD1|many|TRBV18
CASSRQGSTTEAFF
TGTGCCAGCTCACGACAGGGGTCAACGACTGAAGCTTTCTTT
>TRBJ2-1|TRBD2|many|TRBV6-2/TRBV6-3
CASSYTPGGGDHNEQFF
TGTGCCAGCAGTTATACCCCGGGCGGGGGGGATCACAATGAGCAGTTCTTC
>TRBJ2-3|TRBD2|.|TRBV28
CASSSIAGPNADTQYF
TGTGCCAGCAGTTCGATAGCGGGGCCGAATGCAGATACGCAGTATTTT
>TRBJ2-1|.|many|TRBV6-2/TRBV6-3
CASSSGTYNEQFF
TGTGCCAGCAGCTCCGGGACGTACAATGAGCAGTTCTTC
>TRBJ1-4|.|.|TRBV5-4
CASSLGAGDEKLFF
TGTGCCAGCAGCTTGGGGGCAGGGGATGAAAAACTGTTTTTT
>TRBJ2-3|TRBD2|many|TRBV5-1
CASSSPGLAGGTDTQYF
TGCGCCAGCAGCTCCCCCGGACTAGCGGGAGGCACAGATACGCAGTATTTT
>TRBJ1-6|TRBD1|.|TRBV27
CASSFYGGTGSNSPLHF
TGTGCCAGCAGTTTTTATGGCGGGACAGGGTCTAATTCACCCCTCCACTTT
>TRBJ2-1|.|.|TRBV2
CASSEGRGRGEQFF
TGTGCCAGCAGTGAAGGCAGGGGCCGGGGGGAGCAGTTCTTC
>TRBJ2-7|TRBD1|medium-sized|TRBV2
CASTGQGSYEQYF
TGTGCCAGCACTGGACAGGGATCCTACGAGCAGTACTTC